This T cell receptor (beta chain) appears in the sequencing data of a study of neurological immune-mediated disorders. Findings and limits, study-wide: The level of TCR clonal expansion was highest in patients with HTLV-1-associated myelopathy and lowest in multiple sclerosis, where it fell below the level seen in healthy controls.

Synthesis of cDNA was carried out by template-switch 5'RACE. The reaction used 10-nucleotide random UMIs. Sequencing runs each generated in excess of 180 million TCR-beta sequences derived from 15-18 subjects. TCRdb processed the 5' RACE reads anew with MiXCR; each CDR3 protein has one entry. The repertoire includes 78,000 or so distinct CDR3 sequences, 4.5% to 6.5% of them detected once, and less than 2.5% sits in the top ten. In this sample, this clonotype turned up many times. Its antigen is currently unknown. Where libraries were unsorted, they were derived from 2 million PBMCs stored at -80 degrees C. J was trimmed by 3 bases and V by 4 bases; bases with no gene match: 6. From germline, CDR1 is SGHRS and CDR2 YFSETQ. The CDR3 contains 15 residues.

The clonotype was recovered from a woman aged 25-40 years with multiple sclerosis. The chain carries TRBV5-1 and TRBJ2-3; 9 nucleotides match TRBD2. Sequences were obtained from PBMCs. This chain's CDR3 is CASSDQLAGTDTQYF. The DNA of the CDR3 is TGCGCCAGCAGCGATCAACTAGCGGGTACAGATACGCAGTATTTT.